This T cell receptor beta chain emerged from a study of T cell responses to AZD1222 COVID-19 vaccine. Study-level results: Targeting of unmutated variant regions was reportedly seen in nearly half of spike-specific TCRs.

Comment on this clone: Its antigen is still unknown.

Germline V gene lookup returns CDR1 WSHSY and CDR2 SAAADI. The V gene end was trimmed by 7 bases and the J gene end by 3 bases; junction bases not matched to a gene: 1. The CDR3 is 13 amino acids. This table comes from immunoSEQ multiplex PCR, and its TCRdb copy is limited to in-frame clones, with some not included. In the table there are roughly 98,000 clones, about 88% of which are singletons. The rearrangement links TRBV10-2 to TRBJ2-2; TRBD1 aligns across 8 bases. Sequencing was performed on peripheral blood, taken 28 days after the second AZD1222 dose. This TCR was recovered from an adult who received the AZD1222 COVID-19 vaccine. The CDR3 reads CASKGQDTGELFF. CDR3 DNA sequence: TGCGCCAGCAAGGGACAGGACACCGGGGAGCTGTTTTTT.